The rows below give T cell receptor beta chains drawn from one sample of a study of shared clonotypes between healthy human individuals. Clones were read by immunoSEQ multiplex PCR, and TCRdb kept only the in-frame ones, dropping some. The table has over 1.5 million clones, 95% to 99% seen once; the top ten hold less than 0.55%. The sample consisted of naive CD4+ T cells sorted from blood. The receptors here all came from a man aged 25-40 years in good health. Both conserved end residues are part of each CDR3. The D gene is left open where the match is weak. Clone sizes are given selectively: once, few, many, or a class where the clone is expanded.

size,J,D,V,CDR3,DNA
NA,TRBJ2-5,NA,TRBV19,CATRDFQETQYF,TGTGCCACCCGGGACTTTCAAGAGACCCAGTACTTC
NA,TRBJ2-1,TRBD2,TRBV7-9,CASSLGRLAEHYNEQFF,TGTGCCAGCAGCTTAGGTCGGCTAGCGGAGCACTACAATGAGCAGTTCTTC
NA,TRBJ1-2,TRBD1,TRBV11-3,CASSLGQGEGYTF,TGTGCCAGCAGCTTGGGACAGGGCGAGGGCTACACCTTC
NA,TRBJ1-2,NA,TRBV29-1,CSVDQGYGYTF,TGCAGCGTTGATCAGGGATATGGCTACACCTTC
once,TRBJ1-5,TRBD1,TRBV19,CASSIRGQGSNQPQHF,TGTGCCAGTAGTATTAGGGGGCAGGGGAGCAATCAGCCCCAGCATTTT
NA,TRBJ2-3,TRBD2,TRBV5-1,CASSSGLAGGPSSTDTQYF,TGCGCCAGCAGCTCAGGACTAGCGGGAGGGCCCTCGAGCACAGATACGCAGTATTTT
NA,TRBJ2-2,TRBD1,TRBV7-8,CASSLIPGQDNTGELFF,TGTGCCAGCAGCTTAATCCCGGGACAGGACAACACCGGGGAGCTGTTTTTT
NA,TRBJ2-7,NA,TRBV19,CASSRGGYEQYF,TGTGCCAGTAGTCGTGGGGGCTACGAGCAGTACTTC
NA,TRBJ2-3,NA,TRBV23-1,CASRNREEDTQYF,TGCGCCAGCCGTAACAGGGAAGAAGATACGCAGTATTTT
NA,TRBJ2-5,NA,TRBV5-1,CASSSGTHVETQYF,TGCGCCAGCAGCTCCGGGACCCATGTAGAGACCCAGTACTTC
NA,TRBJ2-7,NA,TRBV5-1,CASSLGAGSEGYYEQYF,TGCGCCAGCAGCTTGGGCGCGGGGAGTGAGGGGTACTACGAGCAGTACTTC
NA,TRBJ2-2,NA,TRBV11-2,CASSPLDGGAGELFF,TGTGCCAGCAGCCCCCTGGACGGAGGGGCCGGGGAGCTGTTTTTT
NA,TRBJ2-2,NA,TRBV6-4,CASSLDATGFGELFF,TGTGCCAGCAGCCTAGACGCTACAGGTTTCGGGGAGCTGTTTTTT
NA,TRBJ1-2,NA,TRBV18,CASSPIEVGHGYTF,TGTGCCAGCTCACCAATCGAGGTTGGGCATGGCTACACCTTC